These 25 T cell receptor beta chains were all obtained from the same sample, sequenced in a study of identical twins. TCRdb reanalysed the 5' RACE reads using MiXCR and keeps one entry per CDR3 protein. The sample consists of around 280,000 distinct CDR3 sequences, approximately 8.5% of them appearing once. These data were also reused for a study on yellow fever vaccine responses in identical twins.

The specimen was memory (CD45RO+) T cells sorted from blood. Source of these receptors: a woman younger than 35 in good health.

This clonotype was detected a few times. The V and J genes are TRBV6-1 and TRBJ2-7; D is unresolved. V was shortened by 3 bases and J by 0 bases, with 12 bases between the two germline ends. Per germline, CDR1 MNHNS and CDR2 SASEGT. CDR3 length: 15 residues. CDR3 loop: CASSEGIGYSYEQYV. DNA for the CDR3: TGTGCCAGCAGTGAGGGTATAGGTTACTCCTACGAGCAGTACGTC.

J is TRBJ1-1 and V is TRBV6-1; D is unclear. The CDR3 has 13 amino acids. Germline V CDR1 and CDR2: MNHNS, SASEGT. Trimming shortened V by 6 bases and J by 2 bases, and 10 bases separated the two germline ends. CDR3 nucleotides: TGTGCCAGCAGGAGCGATTACAACACTGAAGCTTTCTTT. Encoded protein: CASRSDYNTEAFF.

CDR3 sequence (DNA): TGCAGCGTCGGGATGCACAATGAGCAGTTCTTC. Protein sequence: CSVGMHNEQFF. The chain carries TRBV29-1 and TRBJ2-1; weak D call: TRBD2 (5 bases). The germline V and J ends were trimmed by 6 bases and 5 bases, with 8 bases remaining between them. Germline CDR1 and CDR2: SQVTM and ANQGSEA. The CDR3 contains 11 residues.

The rearrangement uses TRBV5-1 and TRBJ2-2; perhaps TRBD2 as D (6 bases). The CDR3 spans 17 residues. Germline CDR1 is SGHRS and CDR2 is YFSETQ. Trimming removed 0 bases from V and 2 bases from J, with 14 bases in between. For the CDR3, the DNA is TGCGCCAGCAGCTTGGCCGGGGTAGCGGTCAACACCGGGGAGCTGTTTTTT. Its protein is CASSLAGVAVNTGELFF.

This clonotype was recorded many times. The junction departs from the called germline gene at one end, perhaps through a read error. The chain has TRBV20-1 and TRBJ2-1; 10 bases align to TRBD2. Per germline, CDR1 DFQATT and CDR2 SNEGSKA (reference sequence). The CDR3 loop spans 11 amino acids. The CDR3 bases are TGCAGTGCGAGCACCGGGACTAGCGATCACTTC. Protein: CSASTGTSDHF.

The chain links TRBV10-2 to TRBJ2-3; D unclear. The CDR3 is made up of 14 amino acids. Germline V gene lookup returns CDR1 WSHSY and CDR2 SAAADI. V was pared by 3 bases and J by 2 bases, with 9 bases between. This CDR3 reads CASSEAHFTDTQYF. CDR3 sequence (DNA): TGCGCCAGCAGTGAAGCTCACTTCACAGATACGCAGTATTTT.

This clonotype was found a few times. The chain uses TRBV6-1 and TRBJ1-5; D is undetermined. Germline V CDR1 and CDR2: MNHNS, SASEGT. CDR3 length: 14 amino acids. Trimming took 5 bases from V and 0 from J, leaving 8 bases between them. CDR3: CASSPYNSNQPQHF. The CDR3, as DNA: TGTGCCAGCAGTCCCTATAATAGCAATCAGCCCCAGCATTTT.

This clonotype was seen only a few times. V gene TRBV7-2 combines with J gene TRBJ2-1; 12 bases match TRBD2. The CDR3 has 16 amino acids. Trimming removed 5 bases from V and 2 bases from J; junction bases left unmatched: 4. CDR1 is SGHTA and CDR2 is FQGNSA in the germline V gene. CDR3 residues: CASSLSSGGAYNEQFF. The CDR3 DNA reads as TGTGCCAGCAGCCTATCTAGCGGGGGGGCCTACAATGAGCAGTTCTTC.

The chain joins TRBV29-1 to TRBJ1-6; 7 nucleotides align to TRBD1. J gave up 5 bases and V 4 bases, and 2 bases lay outside the gene matches. This CDR3 has 13 amino acids. Germline CDR1 SQVTM, CDR2 ANQGSEA. CDR3 protein: CSVGDSNNSPLHF. In DNA form, the CDR3 reads TGCAGCGTTGGGGACAGCAATAATTCACCCCTCCACTTT. The full variable domain, its missing parts supplied by reference TRBV29-1 and TRBJ1-6, is SAVISQKPSRDICQRGTSLTIQCQVDSQVTMMFWYRQQPGQSLTLIATANQGSEATYESGFVIDKFPISRPNLTFSTLTVSNMSPEDSSIYLCSVGDSNNSPLHFGNGTRLTVT.

Many counts were recorded for this clonotype. This sequence joins TRBV7-6 and TRBJ2-2, with D unclear. Germline CDR1 SGHVS, CDR2 FNYEAQ. CDR3 length: 14 amino acids. V shed 5 bases and J shed 1 base, with 8 bases lying between them. In DNA form, the CDR3 reads TGTGCCAGCAGCCCCCACCAGAACACCGGGGAGCTGTTTTTT. It encodes CASSPHQNTGELFF.

This clonotype turned up a few times. This rearrangement joins TRBV10-2 to TRBJ1-1, with D possibly TRBD1 on 5 matching bases. V shed 7 bases and J shed 3 bases, with 12 bases lying between them. Looked up from germline, CDR1 is WSHSY and CDR2 is SAAADI. The CDR3 consists of 13 residues. The CDR3 DNA reads TGCGCCAGCACCGAGACAGAGTACACTGAAGCTTTCTTT. Translating it yields CASTETEYTEAFF.

The genes are TRBV20-1 and TRBJ2-2; 7 bases fit TRBD2. The germline V gene has CDR1 DFQATT and CDR2 SNEGSKA (reference sequence). Trimming cost V 1 base and J 7 bases; bases outside gene matches: 6. The CDR3 runs to 14 residues. CDR3 protein: CSARGGGYNGELFF. The DNA for the CDR3 is TGCAGTGCTAGAGGGGGGGGGTACAACGGGGAGCTGTTTTTT.

This clonotype was recorded at least ten times. The rearrangement uses TRBV29-1 and TRBJ2-7; a possible D gene is TRBD1 (6 bases). Between the trimmed V and J ends, which lost 2 bases and 2 bases, there was a span of 13 bases. The CDR3 has 14 residues. Germline V CDR1 and CDR2: SQVTM, ANQGSEA. The CDR3 sequence: CSVELSGQPYEQYF. In nucleotides, the CDR3 is TGCAGCGTTGAACTTTCTGGACAGCCCTACGAGCAGTACTTC.

This clonotype appeared a few times. The J gene is TRBJ2-3, the V gene TRBV4-1; 7 nucleotides align to TRBD2. V gave up 1 base and J gave up 1 base; unmatched junction bases: 5. CDR1 is MGHRA, CDR2 YSYEKL, per germline. The CDR3 totals 16 residues. The CDR3 loop is CASSQAAGIGTDTQYF. The CDR3, as DNA: TGCGCCAGCAGCCAAGCAGCGGGAATAGGCACAGATACGCAGTATTTT.

The chain links TRBV29-1 to TRBJ2-7, with 9 bases lining up with TRBD2. Germline assignment: CDR1 SQVTM and CDR2 ANQGSEA. Trimming cost V 5 bases and J 6 bases; bases outside gene matches: 8. CDR3 length: 13 residues. This CDR3 is CSVWGGRALEQYF. The CDR3 DNA reads as TGCAGCGTTTGGGGCGGGAGGGCCCTCGAGCAGTACTTC.

There are a few counts of this clonotype. The chain combines TRBV28 with TRBJ2-1, with 8 bases aligning to TRBD2. CDR3 size: 14 residues. With 6 bases clipped from V and 7 bases from J, the junction kept 8 bases outside the gene matches. Germline values: CDR1 MDHEN, CDR2 SYDVKM. The CDR3 is CASSPSGGSNEQFF. The CDR3 nucleotides are TGTGCCAGCAGCCCAAGCGGGGGTAGTAATGAGCAGTTCTTC. The full variable domain, completed using reference TRBV28 and TRBJ2-1, is DVKVTQSSRYLVKRTGEKVFLECVQDMDHENMFWYRQDPGLGLRLIYFSYDVKMKEKGDIPEGYSVSREKKERFSLILESASTNQTSMYLCASSPSGGSNEQFFGPGTRLTVL.

V and J are TRBV6-2 or TRBV6-3 and TRBJ2-3; D perhaps matches TRBD1 (7 bases). The CDR3 is made up of 15 amino acids. Germline CDR1 and CDR2: MNHEY and SVGEGT. The V and J ends lost 6 bases and 2 bases respectively, with 15 bases between them. DNA for the CDR3: TGTGCCAGCAGCCAGGGGGAGGCCCACACAGATACGCAGTATTTT. Its protein is CASSQGEAHTDTQYF.

Many counts were recorded for this clonotype. The genes are TRBV14 and TRBJ1-2; no firm D call. CDR3 length equals 12 residues. Germline V gene sequence: CDR1 SGHDN, CDR2 FVKESK. V lost 5 bases and J lost 4, with 8 bases in between. CDR3 bases: TGTGCCAGCAGCGTAGGGCCCTATGGCTACACCTTC. This translates into CASSVGPYGYTF.

The chain uses TRBV20-1 and TRBJ2-7; 8 bases map to TRBD1. Germline trimming cut 2 bases from V and 4 bases from J; bases unmatched to any gene: 4. The CDR3 length is 13 residues. Germline V lookup: CDR1 DFQATT, CDR2 SNEGSKA (reference sequence). In nucleotides, the CDR3 is TGCAGTGCTAGACCAGGGGGCTGGTACGAGCAGTACTTC. This codes for CSARPGGWYEQYF.

This clonotype has only a few counts. The chain is built from TRBV2 and TRBJ2-5; 11 nucleotides align to TRBD2. This CDR3 region has 15 residues. The V and J ends lost 5 bases and 4 bases, in that order; junction bases with no gene match: 6. Germline CDR1 SNHLY, CDR2 FYNNEI. The CDR3 DNA is TGTGCCAGCAGTCCGACTAGCGGGGTCCGAGAGACCCAGTACTTC. It translates to CASSPTSGVRETQYF.

This clonotype has a count of ten or more. V is TRBV25-1 and J is TRBJ2-2; D is ambiguous. Germline V CDR1 and CDR2: MGHDK, SYGVNS. The CDR3 has 15 amino acids. V lost 6 bases and J 5 bases, leaving 16 bases between the germline ends. Written as DNA, the CDR3 is TGTGCCAGCAGCCCAGATAACAGTGGTACCGGGGAGCTGTTTTTT. Its protein product is CASSPDNSGTGELFF.

The chain recombines TRBV20-1 with TRBJ1-4; 8 bases agree with TRBD1. CDR3 length equals 15 residues. V lost 4 bases, J lost 8 bases, and 12 bases stayed unmatched. Germline V gene sequence: CDR1 DFQATT, CDR2 SNEGSKA (reference sequence). CDR3 sequence reads: CSAKKITGGREKLFF. CDR3 coding DNA: TGCAGTGCTAAGAAAATAACAGGGGGTCGAGAAAAACTGTTTTTT.

The rearrangement joins TRBV29-1 to TRBJ2-3; D uncertain. The V end was cut by 4 bases, the J end by 3 bases, with 8 bases between. The CDR3 length is 12 residues. CDR1 and CDR2 from the germline V gene are SQVTM and ANQGSEA. For the CDR3, the DNA is TGCAGCGTTGTTGTTAGTACAGATACGCAGTATTTT. It is translated as CSVVVSTDTQYF.

This clonotype occurred many times. This chain connects TRBV11-2 to TRBJ2-2; weak D call: TRBD1 (5 bases). Germline CDR1 reads SGHAT; CDR2 reads FQNNGV. V was cut by 7 bases and J by 3 bases, with 12 bases left in between. The CDR3 extends over 14 amino acids. The CDR3 spells CASTVGADTGELFF. CDR3 nucleotides: TGTGCCAGCACCGTAGGGGCGGACACCGGGGAGCTGTTTTTT.

The chain carries TRBV15 and TRBJ2-7; D is perhaps TRBD1 (6 bases). Germline loops: CDR1 LNHNV, CDR2 YYDKDF (reference sequence). Trimming pared 0 bases from V and 3 bases from J, leaving 18 bases between. This CDR3 has 17 amino acids. CDR3 loop: CATSRDGSTGNIYEQYF. DNA for the CDR3: TGTGCCACCAGCAGAGATGGGTCCACAGGGAACATCTACGAGCAGTACTTC.